The clone carrying this T cell receptor (beta chain) occurred a few times. As yet, its antigen is unknown. CD4+ T cell IFNgamma after overnight CMV lysate exposure gave donor CMV status. Four subsets defined by CD45RA and CD27 were sorted after CD3, CD4, CD8 and live/dead staining. This entry comes from a study of naive and memory T cell subsets. Both TRBC1 and TRBC2 were covered by a beta constant-region primer of two equimolar oligonucleotides. Nested alpha and beta constant-region primers with the SP2 primer drove four PCR rounds on ligated cDNA. TCRdb reanalysed the UMI-ligation and nested PCR reads using MiXCR and keeps one entry per CDR3 protein. The table has roughly 92,000 distinct CDR3 sequences, roughly 10% seen once. The CDR3 length is 15 residues. Trimming cost V 0 bases and J 3 bases, with 11 bases left between them. Germline values: CDR1 LGHNA, CDR2 YSLEER. Study-wide findings and caveats: Each distinct alpha or beta sequence counts as one clonotype. Over 90% of naive TCR sequences appeared only once, unlike memory subsets. Naive repertoires, especially CD8, held a few larger clonotypes, possibly memory cells re-expressing CD45RA.

Sequenced material: naive CD4+ T cells from blood. The rearrangement links TRBV4-3 to TRBJ1-1; D gene ambiguous. This receptor was taken from a human donor in good health. The CDR3 loop reads CASSQEGRPHTEAFF. The CDR3 DNA reads as TGCGCCAGCAGCCAAGAAGGTCGGCCACACACTGAAGCTTTCTTT.